The 12 T cell receptor beta chains listed next were all sequenced from one sample in a study of identical twins. One entry per CDR3 protein, called by TCRdb with MiXCR from the 5' RACE reads. This table has about 890,000 distinct CDR3 sequences, 12% appearing once. In addition, the sample was reused for a study of yellow fever vaccine responses in identical twins.

The specimen sequenced was PBMCs. These TCRs come from a woman under 30 in good health.

This clonotype was counted between two and nine times. The genes are TRBV6-5 and TRBJ1-5, with D uncertain. Germline CDR1 is MNHEY and CDR2 is SVGAGI. Trimming removed 4 bases from V and 5 bases from J, with 12 bases in between. CDR3 size: 14 residues. CDR3 protein: CASSLDRGYQPQHF. CDR3 nucleotide sequence: TGTGCCAGCAGTTTGGATAGAGGTTATCAGCCCCAGCATTTT.

The rearrangement uses TRBV5-6 and TRBJ1-1; a weak D match, TRBD1 (5 bases). Trimming took 4 bases from V and 5 from J, leaving 18 bases between them. Germline CDR1 SGHDT, CDR2 YYEEEE. This CDR3 has 15 amino acids. The CDR3 DNA sequence: TGTGCCAGCAGCGTCCTGGGGGATTTATTGACTGAAGCTTTCTTT. Amino acids: CASSVLGDLLTEAFF.

The chain couples TRBV7-6 to TRBJ2-2, with a tentative D call TRBD2 (5 bases). In germline, CDR1 is SGHVS, CDR2 FNYEAQ. The V end was cut by 2 bases, the J end by 5 bases, with 12 bases between. CDR3 length: 15 residues. The CDR3 loop reads CASSLTGTGTGELFF. In nucleotides, the CDR3 is TGTGCCAGCAGCTTAACGGGCACGGGAACCGGGGAGCTGTTTTTT.

This chain links TRBV5-1 with TRBJ2-5, with 9 bases fitting TRBD1. V gave up 4 bases and J gave up 4 bases; unmatched junction bases: 8. Germline CDR1 reads SGHRS; CDR2 reads YFSETQ. This CDR3 spans 15 amino acids. CDR3 sequence (DNA): TGCGCCAGCAGCGAGGGACAGGGCGTAGGAGAGACCCAGTACTTC. It encodes CASSEGQGVGETQYF.

A few counts support this clonotype. The V and J genes are TRBV27 and TRBJ2-7; a possible D gene is TRBD1 (6 bases). V lost 10 bases to trimming and J lost 2 bases, with 15 bases between them. This CDR3 contains 13 residues. Germline V CDR1 and CDR2: MNHEY, SMNVEV (reference sequence). Here the CDR3 reads CATKGQPPYEQYF. CDR3 coding DNA: TGTGCCACCAAAGGACAGCCTCCCTACGAGCAGTACTTC.

This clonotype was observed a few times. The rearrangement joins TRBV18 to TRBJ2-3; D is perhaps TRBD2 (6 bases). V was pared by 4 bases and J by 3 bases, with 20 bases between. The CDR3 covers 17 residues. Germline V lookup: CDR1 KGHSH, CDR2 LQKENI. CDR3 amino acids: CASSRSLQRVGTDTQYF. For the CDR3, the DNA is TGTGCCAGCTCACGATCATTGCAGCGGGTTGGGACAGATACGCAGTATTTT.

A few counts support this clonotype. The rearrangement uses TRBV12-3 or TRBV12-4 and TRBJ1-2; D gene ambiguous. With 10 bases removed from V and 7 bases from J, the gap between germline ends came to 16 bases. The CDR3 is 12 residues long. The CDR3 reads CATTSATGGYTF. CDR3 nucleotide sequence: TGTGCCACTACTAGTGCTACGGGTGGCTACACCTTC.

The gene calls are TRBV7-2 and TRBJ2-1; a weak D match, TRBD2 (6 bases). The germline CDR1 and CDR2 sequences are SGHTA and FQGNSA. Trimming took 5 bases from V and 3 from J, leaving 11 bases between them. The CDR3 sequence is 14 residues long. This CDR3 is CASSIPGSYNEQFF. The CDR3 DNA follows: TGTGCCAGCAGCATCCCCGGGAGCTACAATGAGCAGTTCTTC.

This rearrangement joins TRBV29-1 to TRBJ2-1, with 9 bases that match TRBD2. Trimming took 4 bases from V and 9 from J; bases not matched to a gene: 7. Germline CDR1 SQVTM, CDR2 ANQGSEA. The CDR3 consists of 13 residues. Written as DNA, the CDR3 is TGCAGCGTTGTTGGCGGGGGGGCCATTGAGCAGTTCTTC. The encoded protein is CSVVGGGAIEQFF.

In its sample, this clonotype was seen a few times. The rearrangement joins TRBV4-1 to TRBJ2-6; D call uncertain. The CDR3 is 19 residues long. V lost 3 bases, J lost 0 bases, and 18 bases lay in between. The germline V gene has CDR1 MGHRA and CDR2 YSYEKL. The CDR3 here is CASSHSSPLKVSGANVLTF. CDR3 nucleotides: TGCGCCAGCAGCCACAGCTCCCCCCTAAAGGTCTCTGGGGCCAACGTCCTGACTTTC.

The chain is built from TRBV27 and TRBJ1-2; D gene unclear. This CDR3 is 15 amino acids long. Germline CDR1 MNHEY, CDR2 SMNVEV (reference sequence). V was clipped by 1 base and J by 6 bases, with 15 bases between them. The chain's CDR3 is CASSLYPPRRDGYTF. The CDR3 nucleotides are TGTGCCAGCAGTTTATATCCCCCTCGACGGGATGGCTACACCTTC.

This clonotype was detected ten times or more. This chain links TRBV5-5 with TRBJ2-3, with D uncertain. Germline CDR1 reads SGHKS; CDR2 reads YYEKEE (reference sequence). The CDR3 consists of 13 residues. Deletions cut 7 bases from V and 2 bases from J, with 11 bases between. CDR3 DNA: TGTGCCAGCCTAGAGACGCACACAGATACGCAGTATTTT. Residues: CASLETHTDTQYF.